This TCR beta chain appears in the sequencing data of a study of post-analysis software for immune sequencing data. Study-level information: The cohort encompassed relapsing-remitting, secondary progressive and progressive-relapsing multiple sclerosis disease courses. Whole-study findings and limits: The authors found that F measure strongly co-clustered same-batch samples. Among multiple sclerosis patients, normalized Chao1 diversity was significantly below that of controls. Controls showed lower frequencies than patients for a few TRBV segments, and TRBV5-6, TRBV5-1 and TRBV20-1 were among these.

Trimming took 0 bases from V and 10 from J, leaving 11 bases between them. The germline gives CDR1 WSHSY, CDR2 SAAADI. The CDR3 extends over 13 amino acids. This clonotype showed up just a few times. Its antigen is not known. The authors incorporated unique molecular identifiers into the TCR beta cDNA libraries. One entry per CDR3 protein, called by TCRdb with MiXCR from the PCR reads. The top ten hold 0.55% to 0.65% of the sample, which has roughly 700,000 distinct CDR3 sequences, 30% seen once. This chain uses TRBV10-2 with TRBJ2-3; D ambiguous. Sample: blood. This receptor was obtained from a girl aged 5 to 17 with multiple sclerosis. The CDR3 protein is CASSESRNSPQYF. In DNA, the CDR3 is TGCGCCAGCAGTGAGTCCAGAAATTCCCCGCAGTATTTT.